The 3 T cell receptor beta chains below all came from one sample that was sequenced in a study of blood T cell repertoires in COVID-19 (dated by TCRdb to about 2020). The library relied on the immunoSEQ multiplex PCR assay. TCRdb took this table from immuneACCESS and kept in-frame rearrangements with V and J called. Such tables lack part of the clones; where checked against another copy, unresolved V genes explain under half of the gap, and the rest is unexplained. The sample profile shows about 200,000 clones; around nine tenths of them were found once. Together, the top ten hold under 2% of the sample. The specimen sequenced was peripheral blood. These receptors came from a man between 18 and 29 years old with active or convalescent COVID-19.

J is TRBJ1-1 and V is TRBV15, with D unresolved. The V end lost 3 bases, the J end lost 0 bases, and 14 bases lay between the germline ends. This CDR3 region has 16 residues. Germline CDR1 LNHNV, CDR2 YYDKDF (reference sequence). The CDR3 is CATSRFGFMLNTEAFF. In DNA, the CDR3 is TGTGCCACCAGCAGGTTCGGGTTTATGCTGAACACTGAAGCTTTCTTT.

V usage is TRBV9 and J usage is TRBJ1-1; D perhaps matches TRBD1 (5 bases). Germline CDR1 reads SGDLS; CDR2 reads YYNGEE. The CDR3 is 16 residues long. Trimming shortened V by 5 bases and J by 4 bases, and 21 bases separated the two germline ends. CDR3 amino acids: CASRSHSEGVSTEAFF. The CDR3 nucleotides are TGTGCCAGCAGATCCCATTCGGAAGGGGTAAGCACTGAAGCTTTCTTT.

V gene TRBV6-5 combines with J gene TRBJ1-5; 8 nucleotides match TRBD1. V trimming: 6 bases; J trimming: 5 bases; junction bases outside the gene matches: 9. The CDR3 contains 15 residues. Germline V lookup: CDR1 MNHEY, CDR2 SVGAGI. The CDR3 sequence: CASRSTGALDQPQHF. Written as DNA, the CDR3 is TGTGCCAGCAGATCGACAGGGGCCCTAGATCAGCCCCAGCATTTT.